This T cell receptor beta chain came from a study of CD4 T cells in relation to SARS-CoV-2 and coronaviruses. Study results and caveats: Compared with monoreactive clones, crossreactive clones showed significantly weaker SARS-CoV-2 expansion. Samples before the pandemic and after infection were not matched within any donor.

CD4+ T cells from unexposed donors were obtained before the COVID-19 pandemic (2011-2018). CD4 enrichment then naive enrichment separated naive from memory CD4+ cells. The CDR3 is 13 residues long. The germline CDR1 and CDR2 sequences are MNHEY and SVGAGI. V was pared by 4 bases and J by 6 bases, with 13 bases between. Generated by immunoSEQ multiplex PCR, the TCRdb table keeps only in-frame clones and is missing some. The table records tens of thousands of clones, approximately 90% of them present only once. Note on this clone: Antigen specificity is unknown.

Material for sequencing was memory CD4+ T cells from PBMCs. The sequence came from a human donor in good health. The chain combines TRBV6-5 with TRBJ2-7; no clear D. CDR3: CASSFGRLTEQYF. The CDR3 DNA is TGTGCCAGCAGTTTTGGACGGCTGACCGAGCAGTACTTC.